This T cell receptor beta chain was sequenced for a study of regulatory T cells in long-lasting Graves disease. Points on this clonotype: An end of the junction does not agree with germline; a read error may underlie this.

Described time point: newly diagnosed GD, antithyroid drugs for less than 3 months. Researchers made the TCR library from RNA that was extracted from PBMCs. Per germline, CDR1 LNHNV and CDR2 YYDKDF (reference sequence). CDR3 length equals 17 residues. Researchers made TCR beta libraries by using iRepertoire HTBI primers and running Arm-PCR on CDR3 regions. Using its own MiXCR run on the multiplex PCR reads, TCRdb lists one record per CDR3 protein. The sample lists roughly 350,000 distinct CDR3 sequences, 15% to 20% seen once, with roughly a fifth in the top ten. The data also belong to a second study, concerning T cells in Graves' hyperthyroidism and ophthalmopathy.

Sample: peripheral blood mononuclear cells (PBMCs), taken at new diagnosis, from a patient treated with antithyroid drugs. This sequence was found in a woman in her late teens or twenties with Graves disease. The rearrangement links TRBV15 to TRBJ2-4; D is possibly TRBD1 (6 bases). CDR3 nucleotide sequence: TGTGCCACCAGCGGAGACCGGGTCCAGGGGACCAAAAACATTCAGTACTTC. Its protein product is CATSGDRVQGTKNIQYF.